This T cell receptor beta chain is from a study of T cell changes during pregnancy in multiple sclerosis. Germline assignment: CDR1 SGHVS and CDR2 FQNEAQ. Trimming cost V 2 bases and J 3 bases, with 11 bases left between them. This CDR3 region has 14 residues. TCRdb's copy holds only in-frame clones and misses some; the assay was immunoSEQ multiplex PCR. The table includes around 88,000 clones, around 92% detected once. Sequencing used peripheral blood, obtained in the first trimester of pregnancy. The J gene is TRBJ2-7, the V gene TRBV7-8, with D tentatively TRBD2 (6 bases). The clonotype comes from a female donor with multiple sclerosis, enrolled in a pregnancy study. As DNA, the CDR3 is TGTGCCAGCAGCTTACGGACGGGACTCTACGAGCAGTACTTC. Amino acid sequence: CASSLRTGLYEQYF.